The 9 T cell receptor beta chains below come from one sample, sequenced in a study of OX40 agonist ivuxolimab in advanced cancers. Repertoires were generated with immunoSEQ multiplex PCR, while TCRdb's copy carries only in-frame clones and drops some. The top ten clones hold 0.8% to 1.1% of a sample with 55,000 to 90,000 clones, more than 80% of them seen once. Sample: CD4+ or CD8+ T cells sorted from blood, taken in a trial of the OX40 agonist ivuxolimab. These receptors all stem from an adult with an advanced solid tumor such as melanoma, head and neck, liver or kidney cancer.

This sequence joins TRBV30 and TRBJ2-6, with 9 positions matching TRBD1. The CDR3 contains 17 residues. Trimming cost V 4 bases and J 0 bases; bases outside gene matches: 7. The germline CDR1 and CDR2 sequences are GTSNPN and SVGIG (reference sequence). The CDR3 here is CAWKRDRVSSGANVLTF. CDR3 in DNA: TGTGCCTGGAAACGGGACAGGGTTAGCTCTGGGGCCAACGTCCTGACTTTC.

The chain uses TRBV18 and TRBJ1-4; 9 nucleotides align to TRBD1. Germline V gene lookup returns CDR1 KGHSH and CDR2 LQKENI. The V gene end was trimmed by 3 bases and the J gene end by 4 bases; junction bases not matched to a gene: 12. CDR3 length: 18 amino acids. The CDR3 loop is CASSPQTGGGPGNEKLFF. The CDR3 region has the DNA TGTGCCAGCTCACCCCAAACAGGGGGCGGACCCGGTAATGAAAAACTGTTTTTT.

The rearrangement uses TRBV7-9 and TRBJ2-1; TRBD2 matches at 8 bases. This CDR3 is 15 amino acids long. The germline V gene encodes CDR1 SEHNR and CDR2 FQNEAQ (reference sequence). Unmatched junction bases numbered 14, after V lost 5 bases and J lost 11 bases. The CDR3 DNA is TGTGCCAGCAGCCCACCCGGGGGGGTTTATATCAAGCAGTTCTTC. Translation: CASSPPGGVYIKQFF. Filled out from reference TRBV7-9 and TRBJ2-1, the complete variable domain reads DTGVSQNPRHKITKRGQNVTFRCDPISEHNRLYWYRQTLGQGPEFLTYFQNEAQLEKSRLLSDRFSAERPKGSFSTLEIQRTEQGDSAMYLCASSPPGGVYIKQFFGPGTRLTVL.

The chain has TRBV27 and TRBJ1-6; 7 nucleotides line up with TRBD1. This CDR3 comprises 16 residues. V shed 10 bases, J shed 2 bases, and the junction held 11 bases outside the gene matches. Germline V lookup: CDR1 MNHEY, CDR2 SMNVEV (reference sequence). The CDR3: CATQRQGVAYNSPLHF. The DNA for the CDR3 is TGTGCCACACAGCGGCAGGGGGTAGCCTATAATTCACCCCTCCACTTT.

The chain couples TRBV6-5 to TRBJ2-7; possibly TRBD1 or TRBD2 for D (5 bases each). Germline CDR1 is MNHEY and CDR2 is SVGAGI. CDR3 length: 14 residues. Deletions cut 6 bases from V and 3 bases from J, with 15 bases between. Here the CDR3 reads CASSRQGTNYEQYF. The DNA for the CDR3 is TGTGCCAGCAGCCGTCAAGGGACCAACTACGAGCAGTACTTC.

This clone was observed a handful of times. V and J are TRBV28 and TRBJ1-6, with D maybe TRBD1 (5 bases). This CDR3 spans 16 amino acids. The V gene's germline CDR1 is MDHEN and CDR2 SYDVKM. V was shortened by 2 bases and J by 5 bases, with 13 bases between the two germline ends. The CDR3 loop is CASSLGGGRDNSPLHF. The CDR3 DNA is TGTGCCAGCAGTTTAGGGGGTGGGAGGGATAATTCACCCCTCCACTTT.

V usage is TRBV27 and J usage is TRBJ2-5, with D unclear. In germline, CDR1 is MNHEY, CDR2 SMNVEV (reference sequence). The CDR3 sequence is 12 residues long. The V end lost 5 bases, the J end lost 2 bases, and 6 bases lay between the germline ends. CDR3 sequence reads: CASSSFQETQYF. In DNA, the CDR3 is TGTGCCAGCAGTAGTTTTCAAGAGACCCAGTACTTC.

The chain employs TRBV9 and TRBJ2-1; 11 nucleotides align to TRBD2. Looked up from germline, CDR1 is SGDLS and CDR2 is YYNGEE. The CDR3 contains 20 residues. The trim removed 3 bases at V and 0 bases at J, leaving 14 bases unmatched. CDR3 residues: CASSAGVGLAEYSSYNEQFF. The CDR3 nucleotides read TGTGCCAGCAGCGCGGGGGTGGGACTAGCGGAGTATAGCTCCTACAATGAGCAGTTCTTC.

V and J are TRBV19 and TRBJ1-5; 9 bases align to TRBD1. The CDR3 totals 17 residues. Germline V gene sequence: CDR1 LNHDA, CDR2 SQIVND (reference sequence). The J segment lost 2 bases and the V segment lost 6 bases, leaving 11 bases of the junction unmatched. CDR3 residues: CASSSKGTGFRNQPQHF. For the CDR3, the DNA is TGTGCCAGTAGCTCTAAAGGGACAGGGTTTCGCAATCAGCCCCAGCATTTT. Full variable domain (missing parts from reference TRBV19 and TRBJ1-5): DGGITQSPKYLFRKEGQNVTLSCEQNLNHDAMYWYRQDPGQGLRLIYYSQIVNDFQKGDIAEGYSVSREKKESFPLTVTSAQKNPTAFYLCASSSKGTGFRNQPQHFGDGTRLSIL.